This T cell receptor (beta chain) was identified during a study of shared clonotypes between healthy human individuals. Looking at the study overall: The plates for each donor numbered three CD4 naive, three CD4 memory, two CD8 naive and one CD8 memory.

All donors qualified as healthy HIV-negative adults and had experienced no recent acute infections or vaccinations. Points on this clone: Its target is not known.

Overall study findings and caveats: Sequencing of the sorted subsets was shown by rarefaction to be incomplete despite large depth.

V dropped 4 bases and J dropped 6; count of bases not matched to a gene: 13. CDR1 is SGHDN and CDR2 is FVKESK in the germline V gene. CDR3 size: 16 residues. Assay used: immunoSEQ multiplex PCR; TCRdb lists only in-frame clones, some missing. This repertoire shows around 700,000 clones, about 78% found once; its top ten account for approximately 1.8%. The sequencing sample was made of memory CD4+ T cells sorted from blood. Described subset: CD45RA-negative fraction. This TCR came from a woman in her twenties or thirties in good health. The chain is built from TRBV14 and TRBJ2-7; 9 bases are a match to TRBD2. The chain's CDR3 is CASSPRSREGWGEQYF. As DNA, the CDR3 is TGTGCCAGCAGCCCCCGGTCGCGGGAGGGGTGGGGCGAGCAGTACTTC.